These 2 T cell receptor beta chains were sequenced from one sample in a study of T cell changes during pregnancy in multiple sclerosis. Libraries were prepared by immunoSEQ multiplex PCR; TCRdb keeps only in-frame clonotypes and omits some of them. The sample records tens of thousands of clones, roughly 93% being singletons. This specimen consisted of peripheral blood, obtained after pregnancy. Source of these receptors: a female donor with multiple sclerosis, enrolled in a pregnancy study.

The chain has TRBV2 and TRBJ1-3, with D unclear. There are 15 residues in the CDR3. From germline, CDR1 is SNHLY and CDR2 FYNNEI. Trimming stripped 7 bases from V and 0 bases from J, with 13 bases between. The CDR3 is CASKESLSSGNTIYF. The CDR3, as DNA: TGTGCCAGCAAAGAGTCGCTTAGCTCTGGAAACACCATATATTTT. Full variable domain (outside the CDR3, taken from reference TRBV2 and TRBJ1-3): EPEVTQTPSHQVTQMGQEVILRCVPISNHLYFYWYRQILGQKVEFLVSFYNNEISEKSEIFDDQFSVERPDGSNFTLKIRSTKLEDSAMYFCASKESLSSGNTIYFGEGSWLTVV.

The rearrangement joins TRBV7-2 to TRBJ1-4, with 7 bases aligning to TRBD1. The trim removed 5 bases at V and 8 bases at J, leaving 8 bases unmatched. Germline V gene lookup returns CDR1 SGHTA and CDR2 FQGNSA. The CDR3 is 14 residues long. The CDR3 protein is CASSPGQPREKLFF. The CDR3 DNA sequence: TGTGCCAGCAGCCCGGGACAGCCAAGAGAAAAACTGTTTTTT.